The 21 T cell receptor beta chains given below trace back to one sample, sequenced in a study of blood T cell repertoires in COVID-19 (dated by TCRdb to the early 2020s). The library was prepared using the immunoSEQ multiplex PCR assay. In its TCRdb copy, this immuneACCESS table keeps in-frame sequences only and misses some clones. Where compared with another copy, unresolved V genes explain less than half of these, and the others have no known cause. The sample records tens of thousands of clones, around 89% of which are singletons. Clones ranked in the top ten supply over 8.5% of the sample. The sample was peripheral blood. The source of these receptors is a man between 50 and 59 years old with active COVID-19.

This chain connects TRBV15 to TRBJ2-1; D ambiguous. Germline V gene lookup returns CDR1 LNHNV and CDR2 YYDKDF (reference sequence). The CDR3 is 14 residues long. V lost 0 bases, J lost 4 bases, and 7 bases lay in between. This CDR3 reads CATSRDPRYNEQFF. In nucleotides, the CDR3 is TGTGCCACCAGCAGAGATCCCCGGTACAATGAGCAGTTCTTC.

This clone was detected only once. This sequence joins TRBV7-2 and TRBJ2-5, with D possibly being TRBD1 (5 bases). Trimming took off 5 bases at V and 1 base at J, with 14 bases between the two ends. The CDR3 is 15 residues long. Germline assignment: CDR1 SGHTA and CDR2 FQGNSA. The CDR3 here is CASSLGAGLQETQYF. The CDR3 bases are TGTGCCAGCAGCCTTGGCGCAGGGCTCCAAGAGACCCAGTACTTC.

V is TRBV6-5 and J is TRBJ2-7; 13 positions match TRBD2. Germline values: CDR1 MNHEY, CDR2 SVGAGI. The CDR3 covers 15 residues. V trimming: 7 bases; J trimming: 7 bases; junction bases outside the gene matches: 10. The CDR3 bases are TGTGCCAGCAACTCAGGACTAGCGGGAGCGAAAGAGCAGTACTTC. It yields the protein CASNSGLAGAKEQYF.

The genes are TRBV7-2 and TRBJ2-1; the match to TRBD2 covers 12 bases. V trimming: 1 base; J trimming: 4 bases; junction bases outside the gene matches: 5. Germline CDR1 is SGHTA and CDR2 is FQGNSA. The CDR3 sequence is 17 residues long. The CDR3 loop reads CASSLGPLAGGYNEQFF. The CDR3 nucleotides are TGTGCCAGCAGCTTAGGGCCGCTAGCGGGGGGGTACAATGAGCAGTTCTTC.

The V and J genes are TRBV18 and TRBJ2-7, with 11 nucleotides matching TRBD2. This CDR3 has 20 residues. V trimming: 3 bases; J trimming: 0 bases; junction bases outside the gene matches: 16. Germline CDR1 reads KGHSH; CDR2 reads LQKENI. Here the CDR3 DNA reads TGTGCCAGCTCACCTACCTTATCCGGGACTAGCGGAGGGAACTCCTACGAGCAGTACTTC. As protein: CASSPTLSGTSGGNSYEQYF.

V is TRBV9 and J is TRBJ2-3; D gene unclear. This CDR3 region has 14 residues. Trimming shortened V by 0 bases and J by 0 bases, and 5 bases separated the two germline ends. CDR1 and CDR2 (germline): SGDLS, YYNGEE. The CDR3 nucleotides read TGTGCCAGCAGCGTAGGCAGTAGCACAGATACGCAGTATTTT. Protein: CASSVGSSTDTQYF.

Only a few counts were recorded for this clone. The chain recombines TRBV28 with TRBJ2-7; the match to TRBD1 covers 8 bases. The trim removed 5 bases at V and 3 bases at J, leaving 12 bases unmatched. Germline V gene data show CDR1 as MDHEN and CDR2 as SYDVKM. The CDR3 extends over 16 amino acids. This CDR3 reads CASSTDRGASNYEQYF. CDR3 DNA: TGTGCCAGCAGTACAGACAGGGGAGCCTCCAACTACGAGCAGTACTTC.

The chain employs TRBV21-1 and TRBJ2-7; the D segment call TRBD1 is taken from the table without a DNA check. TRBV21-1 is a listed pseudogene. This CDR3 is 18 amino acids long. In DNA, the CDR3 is TGTGCCAGCAGCGGCAACATGACACCTTCTTCTACTTTCTACGAGCAGTACTTC. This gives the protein CASSGNMTPSSTFYEQYF.

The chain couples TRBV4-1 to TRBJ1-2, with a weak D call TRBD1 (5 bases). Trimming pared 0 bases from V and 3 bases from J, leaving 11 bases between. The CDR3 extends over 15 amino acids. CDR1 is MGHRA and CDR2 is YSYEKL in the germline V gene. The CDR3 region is CASSQDPQGHYGYTF. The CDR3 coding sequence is TGCGCCAGCAGCCAAGATCCGCAGGGCCACTATGGCTACACCTTC.

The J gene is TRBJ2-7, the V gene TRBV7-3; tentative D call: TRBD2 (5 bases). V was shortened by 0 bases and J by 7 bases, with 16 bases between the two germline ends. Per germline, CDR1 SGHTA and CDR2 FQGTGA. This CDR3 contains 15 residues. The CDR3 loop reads CASSLTLAFSGEQYF. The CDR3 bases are TGTGCCAGCAGCTTAACGTTGGCATTCTCGGGGGAGCAGTACTTC.

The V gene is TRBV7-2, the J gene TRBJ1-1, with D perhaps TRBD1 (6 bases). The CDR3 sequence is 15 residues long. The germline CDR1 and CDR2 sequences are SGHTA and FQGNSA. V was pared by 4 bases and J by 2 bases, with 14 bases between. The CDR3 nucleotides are TGTGCCAGCAGCTCCTGGGGGGGGGCAAACACTGAAGCTTTCTTT. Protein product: CASSSWGGANTEAFF. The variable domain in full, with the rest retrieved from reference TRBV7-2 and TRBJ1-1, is GAGVSQSPSNKVTEKGKDVELRCDPISGHTALYWYRQSLGQGLEFLIYFQGNSAPDKSGLPSDRFSAERTGGSVSTLTIQRTQQEDSAVYLCASSSWGGANTEAFFGQGTRLTVV.

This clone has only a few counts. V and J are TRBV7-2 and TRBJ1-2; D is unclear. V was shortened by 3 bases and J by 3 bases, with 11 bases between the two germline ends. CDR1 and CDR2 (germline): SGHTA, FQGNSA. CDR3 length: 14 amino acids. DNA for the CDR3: TGTGCCAGCAGCTTGCGTGGGCGCGACTATGGCTACACCTTC. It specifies CASSLRGRDYGYTF.

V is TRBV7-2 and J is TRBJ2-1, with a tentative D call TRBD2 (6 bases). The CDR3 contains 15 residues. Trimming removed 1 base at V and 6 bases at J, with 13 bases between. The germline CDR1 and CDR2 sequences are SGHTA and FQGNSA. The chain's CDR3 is CASSLGNRGGNEQFF. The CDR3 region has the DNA TGTGCCAGCAGCTTAGGTAACCGGGGAGGCAATGAGCAGTTCTTC.

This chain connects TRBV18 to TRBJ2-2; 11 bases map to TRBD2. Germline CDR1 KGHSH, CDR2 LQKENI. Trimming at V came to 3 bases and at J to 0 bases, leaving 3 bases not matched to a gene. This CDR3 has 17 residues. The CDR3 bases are TGTGCCAGCTCACCCACTAGCGGGAGCGCGAACACCGGGGAGCTGTTTTTT. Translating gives CASSPTSGSANTGELFF.

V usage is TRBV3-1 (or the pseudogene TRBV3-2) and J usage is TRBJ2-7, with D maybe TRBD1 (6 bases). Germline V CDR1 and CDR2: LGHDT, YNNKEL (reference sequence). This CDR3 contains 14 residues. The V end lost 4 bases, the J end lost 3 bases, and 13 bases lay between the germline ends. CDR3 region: CASSRTRDNYEQYF. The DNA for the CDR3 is TGTGCCAGCAGCCGGACCCGGGACAACTACGAGCAGTACTTC.

The CDR3 bases are TGTGCCAGCAGCTTAGACGAGGGTCAGGGGGCTCCCGAGACCCAGTACTTC. Amino acid sequence: CASSLDEGQGAPETQYF. The chain couples TRBV7-8 to TRBJ2-5, with 8 positions matching TRBD1. The CDR3 is 17 residues long. Trimming took 1 base from V and 5 from J; bases not matched to a gene: 12. Germline CDR1 SGHVS, CDR2 FQNEAQ.

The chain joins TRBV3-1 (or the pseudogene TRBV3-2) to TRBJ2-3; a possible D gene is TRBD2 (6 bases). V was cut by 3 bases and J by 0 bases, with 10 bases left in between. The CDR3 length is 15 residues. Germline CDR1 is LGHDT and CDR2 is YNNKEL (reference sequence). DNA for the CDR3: TGTGCCAGCAGCCAGGGACTGTCTAGCACAGATACGCAGTATTTT. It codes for CASSQGLSSTDTQYF.

Here the CDR3 DNA reads TGTGCCATCAGTGAATACAACCCGGGACAGGCCTACAATGAGCAGTTCTTC. Its translation: CAISEYNPGQAYNEQFF. The chain employs TRBV10-3 and TRBJ2-1; TRBD1 matches 8 bases. Germline assignment: CDR1 ENHRY and CDR2 SYGVKD. This CDR3 is 17 amino acids long. With 3 bases clipped from V and 2 bases from J, the junction kept 9 bases outside the gene matches.

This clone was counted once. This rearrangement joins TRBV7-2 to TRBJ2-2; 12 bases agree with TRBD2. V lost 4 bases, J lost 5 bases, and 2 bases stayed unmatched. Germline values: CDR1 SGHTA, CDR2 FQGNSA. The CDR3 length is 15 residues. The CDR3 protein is CASSSGLAGTGELFF. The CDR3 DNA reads TGTGCCAGCAGCTCTGGACTAGCGGGGACCGGGGAGCTGTTTTTT.

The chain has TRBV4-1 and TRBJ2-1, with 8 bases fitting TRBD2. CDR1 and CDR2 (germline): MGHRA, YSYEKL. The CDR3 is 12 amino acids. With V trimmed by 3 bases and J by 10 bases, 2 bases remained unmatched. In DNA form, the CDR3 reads TGCGCCAGCAGCCATCCGGGGGGGGAGCAGTTCTTC. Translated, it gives CASSHPGGEQFF.

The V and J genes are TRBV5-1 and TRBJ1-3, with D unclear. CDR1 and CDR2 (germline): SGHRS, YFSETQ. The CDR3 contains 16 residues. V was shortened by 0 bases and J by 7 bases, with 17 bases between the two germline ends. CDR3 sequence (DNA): TGCGCCAGCAGCTTGGCCGGAGCACTAGGAGGGAACACCATATATTTT. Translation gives CASSLAGALGGNTIYF.